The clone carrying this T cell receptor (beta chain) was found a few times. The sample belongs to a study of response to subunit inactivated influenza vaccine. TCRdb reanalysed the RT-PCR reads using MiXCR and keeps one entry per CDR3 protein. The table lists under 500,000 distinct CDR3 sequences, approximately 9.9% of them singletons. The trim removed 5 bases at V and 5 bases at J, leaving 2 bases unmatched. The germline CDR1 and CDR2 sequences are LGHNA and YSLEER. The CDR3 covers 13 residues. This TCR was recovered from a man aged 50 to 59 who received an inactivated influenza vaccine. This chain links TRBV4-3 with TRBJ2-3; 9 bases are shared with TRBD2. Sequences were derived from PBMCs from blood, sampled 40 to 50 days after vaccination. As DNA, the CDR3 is TGCGCCAGCAGCGTGACTAGCGGAGATACGCAGTATTTT. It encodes CASSVTSGDTQYF.